These T cell receptor beta chains were read from a single sample in a study of blood T cell repertoires in COVID-19. Data came from immunoSEQ multiplex PCR; TCRdb stores just in-frame clones and leaves some out. This sample has 70,000 to 95,000 clones; around 88% occur once, and the top ten carry roughly 27%. The source material was peripheral blood. All receptors derive from a human donor in a cohort sampled during active COVID-19. Each CDR3 is given with its conserved first and last residue. D genes are given only for firm matches. For some rows the clone size is stated as once, few or many, or as a class when expanded; others skip it.

>NA|TRBJ2-1|TRBV4-3|NA
CASSQGQRSYNEQFF
TGCGCCAGCAGCCAAGGACAACGCTCCTACAATGAGCAGTTCTTC
>TRBD1|TRBJ1-1|TRBV12-3/TRBV12-4|NA
CASSLMDRKAFF
TGTGCCAGCAGTTTGATGGACAGGAAGGCTTTCTTT
>NA|TRBJ2-1|TRBV9|NA
CASSVEGNEQFF
TGTGCCAGCAGCGTAGAGGGGAATGAGCAGTTCTTC
>NA|TRBJ2-1|TRBV27|NA
CASSLTANNEQFF
TGTGCCAGCAGTTTGACAGCCAACAATGAGCAGTTCTTC
>TRBD2|TRBJ2-5|TRBV9|NA
CASSPSGTTETQYF
TGTGCCAGCAGCCCCTCCGGGACTACCGAGACCCAGTACTTC
>TRBD2|TRBJ2-7|TRBV4-3|NA
CASSPQRAGAYEQYF
TGCGCCAGCAGCCCCCAACGGGCGGGAGCCTACGAGCAGTACTTC
>NA|TRBJ2-1|TRBV4-3|medium-sized
CASSHRERDEQFF
TGCGCCAGCAGCCACCGTGAGAGGGATGAGCAGTTCTTC
>TRBD1|TRBJ2-3|TRBV4-1|NA
CASRDRDRTSTDTQYF
TGCGCCAGCAGGGACAGGGATAGGACGAGCACAGATACGCAGTATTTT
>TRBD1|TRBJ2-1|TRBV6-5|NA
CASSRDRGYEQFF
TGTGCCAGCAGTCGGGACAGGGGATATGAGCAGTTCTTC
>TRBD2|TRBJ2-1|TRBV7-2|NA
CATALAGYNEQFF
TGTGCCACCGCCCTAGCGGGATACAATGAGCAGTTCTTC
>NA|TRBJ2-7|TRBV10-3|NA
CAISELQGYEQYF
TGTGCCATCAGTGAGTTACAGGGTTACGAGCAGTACTTC
>NA|TRBJ2-7|TRBV6-6|NA
CASSWQGGYEQYF
TGTGCCAGCAGTTGGCAGGGTGGTTACGAGCAGTACTTC
>TRBD2|TRBJ2-1|TRBV19|once
CASSIDLRRESSEQFF
TGTGCCAGTAGTATAGATCTCCGGCGGGAGTCTAGTGAGCAGTTCTTC
>TRBD2|TRBJ2-1|TRBV19|NA
CASSPGGGTSGVPQFF
TGTGCCAGTAGCCCAGGGGGAGGGACTAGCGGGGTGCCCCAGTTCTTC
>TRBD2|TRBJ2-7|TRBV27|NA
CASSLLAGASYEQYF
TGTGCCAGCAGTTTACTAGCGGGAGCGTCCTACGAGCAGTACTTC
>NA|TRBJ2-3|TRBV27|NA
CASSFLARTDTQYF
TGTGCCAGCAGTTTCTTAGCGCGCACAGATACGCAGTATTTT
>NA|TRBJ2-1|TRBV24-1|NA
CATTTRYNEQFF
TGTGCCACCACGACTAGGTACAATGAGCAGTTCTTC
>NA|TRBJ1-2|TRBV7-2|once
CASSLERQSGLYTF
TGTGCCAGCAGCTTAGAAAGACAAAGTGGGCTATACACCTTC
>NA|TRBJ2-7|TRBV20-1|NA
CRLRSGYEQYF
TGCAGGCTACGATCCGGCTACGAGCAGTACTTC
>TRBD1|TRBJ2-7|TRBV27|once
CASSSWTGGSYEQYF
TGTGCCAGCTCGTCCTGGACAGGGGGCTCCTACGAGCAGTACTTC
>TRBD1|TRBJ1-2|TRBV9|NA
CASSATGTGGGYGYTF
TGTGCCAGCAGCGCCACCGGGACAGGGGGTGGCTATGGCTACACCTTC
>TRBD2|TRBJ2-1|TRBV6-1|NA
CASSESGGPYNEQFF
TGTGCCAGCAGTGAAAGCGGGGGGCCCTACAATGAGCAGTTCTTC
>TRBD1|TRBJ1-4|TRBV30|NA
CAWSTRRGTVEKLFF
TGTGCCTGGAGTACCCGCAGGGGGACGGTCGAAAAACTGTTTTTT
>NA|TRBJ2-7|TRBV10-3|NA
CAISPGPGAYEQYF
TGTGCCATCAGCCCCGGGCCCGGGGCCTACGAGCAGTACTTC
>TRBD2|TRBJ2-7|TRBV9|NA
CASSVATGTSVYEQYF
TGTGCCAGCAGCGTAGCTACCGGGACTAGCGTCTACGAGCAGTACTTC
>TRBD2|TRBJ2-3|TRBV7-9|once
CASSLGRLAGVDTQYF
TGTGCCAGCAGCTTGGGGAGACTAGCGGGAGTGGATACGCAGTATTTT
>NA|TRBJ2-2|TRBV4-1|few
CASSQAGVWTGELFF
TGCGCCAGCAGCCAAGCCGGGGTCTGGACCGGGGAGCTGTTTTTT
>TRBD2|TRBJ2-1|TRBV19|NA
CASSATGTSGRGSYNEQFF
TGTGCCAGTAGTGCAACCGGGACTAGCGGGAGGGGCTCCTACAATGAGCAGTTCTTC
>NA|TRBJ2-7|TRBV27|NA
CASRRAGASYEQYF
TGTGCCAGCCGCAGGGCAGGGGCGTCCTACGAGCAGTACTTC
>TRBD1|TRBJ2-1|TRBV18|NA
CASSPRTGGGNEQFF
TGTGCCAGCTCACCCCGGACAGGGGGCGGGAATGAGCAGTTCTTC
>TRBD1|TRBJ1-3|TRBV5-4|NA
CASSLSQGAVGNTIYF
TGTGCCAGCAGCTTGTCCCAGGGGGCTGTCGGAAACACCATATATTTT
>NA|TRBJ2-5|TRBV5-1|NA
CASSPQVQGGETQYF
TGCGCCAGCAGCCCGCAAGTCCAGGGAGGAGAGACCCAGTACTTC
>NA|TRBJ2-5|TRBV15|NA
CATSLAGVGETQYF
TGTGCCACCAGCCTAGCAGGGGTGGGAGAGACCCAGTACTTC
>NA|TRBJ2-7|TRBV6-6|NA
CASSDTGPEQYF
TGTGCCAGCAGCGATACAGGGCCCGAGCAGTACTTC
>TRBD2|TRBJ2-7|TRBV5-3|few
CARRTSDSYEQYF
TGTGCCAGAAGGACTAGCGACTCCTACGAGCAGTACTTC
>TRBD1|TRBJ2-7|TRBV4-1|NA
CASSPTAGGYEQYF
TGCGCCAGCAGCCCCACGGCAGGGGGCTACGAGCAGTACTTC
>TRBD2|TRBJ2-1|TRBV11-3|once
CASSRTSGIFSYNEQFF
TGTGCCAGCAGTCGCACTAGCGGGATATTCTCCTACAATGAGCAGTTCTTC
>NA|TRBJ1-4|TRBV19|NA
CASSRNRSPNEKLFF
TGTGCCAGTAGTAGGAACCGGAGTCCTAATGAAAAACTGTTTTTT
>TRBD2|TRBJ2-7|TRBV7-8|NA
CASSMTSGPYEQYF
TGTGCCAGCAGCATGACTAGCGGTCCCTACGAGCAGTACTTC
>NA|TRBJ2-5|TRBV7-2|NA
CASRRTDQETQYF
TGTGCCAGCAGACGGACAGATCAAGAGACCCAGTACTTC
>TRBD2|TRBJ2-7|TRBV5-4|NA
CASSFAGGRQNEQYF
TGTGCCAGCAGCTTTGCGGGCGGGAGACAGAACGAGCAGTACTTC
>TRBD2|TRBJ2-5|TRBV2|NA
CASSGYGTSGGKETQYF
TGTGCCAGCAGTGGGTATGGGACTAGCGGGGGTAAAGAGACCCAGTACTTC
>NA|TRBJ2-7|TRBV21-1|medium-sized
CASSKGYRPCRPYEQYF
TGTGCCAGCAGCAAAGGTTACAGACCGTGTAGGCCCTACGAGCAGTACTTC
>NA|TRBJ2-3|TRBV11-2|once
CASSRNGGPARDTQYF
TGTGCCAGCAGCCGGAACGGAGGTCCGGCGCGAGATACGCAGTATTTT
>TRBD1|TRBJ2-7|TRBV11-2|NA
CASSSSQGQPYEQYF
TGTGCCAGCAGCTCTTCGCAGGGACAGCCCTACGAGCAGTACTTC
>NA|TRBJ1-5|TRBV6-2/TRBV6-3|NA
CASSYVWGHRGQPQHF
TGTGCCAGCAGTTACGTTTGGGGGCATCGGGGTCAGCCCCAGCATTTT
>TRBD2|TRBJ2-2|TRBV5-8|NA
CASSPGLAGTGELFF
TGTGCCAGCAGCCCGGGACTAGCGGGGACCGGGGAGCTGTTTTTT
>NA|TRBJ2-3|TRBV5-6|NA
CASSTDYGTQYF
TGTGCCAGCAGCACCGACTACGGTACGCAGTATTTT
>NA|TRBJ1-1|TRBV18|NA
CASSPVGDPSGTEAFF
TGTGCCAGCTCACCCGTCGGGGACCCCAGCGGGACTGAAGCTTTCTTT
>TRBD2|TRBJ2-1|TRBV6-5|NA
CASSLLRGGYEQFF
TGTGCCAGCAGTCTCCTCCGCGGGGGATATGAGCAGTTCTTC
>NA|TRBJ2-5|TRBV25-1|NA
CASSEGLETQYF
TGTGCCAGCAGTGAAGGGCTGGAGACCCAGTACTTC
>NA|TRBJ2-5|TRBV6-2/TRBV6-3|NA
CASSYRQGTLRETQYF
TGTGCCAGCAGTTACCGGCAGGGGACCTTAAGGGAGACCCAGTACTTC
>NA|TRBJ2-2|TRBV7-3|NA
CASSLGPAGELFF
TGTGCCAGCAGCTTAGGTCCGGCCGGGGAGCTGTTTTTT
>TRBD2|TRBJ2-1|TRBV27|NA
CASSPTPGLAGVNNEQFF
TGTGCCAGCAGTCCAACCCCGGGACTAGCGGGAGTAAACAATGAGCAGTTCTTC